What follows describes a single T cell receptor (beta chain). Its antigen remains unidentified. These data originate in a study of cytomegalovirus exposure and HLA in healthy donors. The V gene end was trimmed by 4 bases and the J gene end by 0 bases; junction bases not matched to a gene: 13. The CDR3 runs to 19 residues. CDR1 is SGHVS and CDR2 is FQNEAQ in the germline V gene. Whole-study results and caveats: Previous analysis showed most TCR beta V segments were productive about 90% or about 30% of the time. DRB1 had the most TCR associations and HLA-C the fewest, a later analysis found, with rates varying by HLA locus. Altogether, 150 to 200 TCR beta chains were recorded as cytomegalovirus-associated.

The primer mix had 60 Vbeta and 13 Jbeta primers. The repertoire was sequenced with immunoSEQ multiplex PCR; TCRdb's copy has only in-frame clones and lacks some. This table has some 190,000 clones, 80% appearing once. The source of this sequence is a woman aged 25 to 39 in good health and CMV-seronegative. The rearrangement joins TRBV7-8 to TRBJ1-5; 9 bases map to TRBD1. Specimen: PBMCs. CDR3 sequence: CASSSAGTGRGPSNQPQHF. CDR3 in DNA: TGTGCCAGCAGCTCCGCCGGGACAGGGAGGGGTCCTAGCAATCAGCCCCAGCATTTT.